This is a list of T cell receptor beta chains from one sample in a study of blood T cell repertoires in COVID-19. This table comes from immunoSEQ multiplex PCR, and its TCRdb copy is limited to in-frame clones, with some not included. The data contain over 20,000 clones, around 88% of them singletons. Sample: peripheral blood. These receptors all stem from a man aged 70-80 years with active COVID-19. Each CDR3 is given with its conserved first and last residue.

v_gene,j_gene,CDR3aa
TRBV6-5,TRBJ1-4,CASSPDSNGEKLFF
TRBV30,TRBJ1-5,CAWSRGNADQPQHF
TRBV2,TRBJ2-7,CASSERGLAGVFF
TRBV2,TRBJ2-7,CASSDATGGAYEQYF
TRBV20-1,TRBJ2-1,CSARDGRGEFF
TRBV27,TRBJ2-6,CASRSRGSGANVLTF
TRBV7-9,TRBJ2-3,CASSLGARGGRLGDTQYF
TRBV5-6,TRBJ1-2,CASSLGTGKSGYTF
TRBV30,TRBJ2-5,CAWTRGISGGLQETQYF
TRBV6-5,TRBJ2-3,CASSIQGGTDTQYF
TRBV7-2,TRBJ2-1,CASSLGDRDKQFF
TRBV5-1,TRBJ1-1,CASSLDPGGETEAFF
TRBV30,TRBJ2-2,CAAGGNTGELFF
TRBV30,TRBJ1-1,CAWSKGAISGTEAFF
TRBV30,TRBJ1-1,CAWMTGGTEAFF
TRBV5-1,TRBJ2-7,CASSPDLFNEQYF
TRBV29-1,TRBJ2-5,CSVDRARETQYF
TRBV7-7,TRBJ1-6,CASSLEQGEGMVYNSPLHF
TRBV10-3,TRBJ1-5,CATHPGGTGGEGQPQHF
TRBV11-3,TRBJ2-3,CASSSRGEATDTQYF
TRBV24-1,TRBJ1-5,CATSEGRGSNQPQHF
TRBV5-1,TRBJ1-2,CASSLRDRDGYTF
TRBV10-3,TRBJ2-2,CAIWGQGARGTGELFF
TRBV5-5,TRBJ1-6,CASSLADGFSPLHF
TRBV11-3,TRBJ2-2,CASRSTGEGRTGELFF
TRBV7-9,TRBJ2-7,CASSYRSHLAEDEQYF
TRBV30,TRBJ2-5,CAWSASTGLQTQYF
TRBV7-9,TRBJ1-2,CASSPGQGAYYGYTF
TRBV5-1,TRBJ2-1,CASSNSGRGVDEQFF
TRBV11-1,TRBJ2-7,CASSLTQGAQNEQYF
TRBV6-1,TRBJ1-6,CASSGRDRGSYNSPLHF
TRBV11-2,TRBJ2-7,CASSLGAGGYEQYF
TRBV11-3,TRBJ2-5,CASSLPASGGGETQYF
TRBV7-2,TRBJ1-2,CASSLRLTPEGSGYTF
TRBV12-3/TRBV12-4,TRBJ1-6,CASRNGASPLHF
TRBV5-1,TRBJ2-7,CASSGGQLVDEQYF
TRBV9,TRBJ1-3,CASSPHNGGYDGNTIYF
TRBV19,TRBJ2-2,CASTRLDTGELFF
TRBV3-1/TRBV3-2,TRBJ1-6,CASSQVQGVLGSPLHF
TRBV18,TRBJ1-4,CASSPRPEKLFF
TRBV2,TRBJ1-1,CASRPQDLRTEAFF
TRBV30,TRBJ2-7,CAWNGVGDRVPGYEQYF